This TCR beta chain comes out of a study of shared clonotypes between healthy human individuals. Data came from immunoSEQ multiplex PCR; TCRdb stores just in-frame clones and leaves some out. The repertoire holds around 2.1 million clones, with about 92% as singletons. CD45RO negativity and positive selection for CCR7 defined naive CD8 cells, a population that excluded terminally differentiated effector memory CD45RA+ cells. The germline CDR1 and CDR2 sequences are GTSNPN and SVGIG (reference sequence). CDR3 length: 18 residues. V gave up 2 bases and J gave up 1 base; unmatched junction bases: 14. Sequencing used naive CD8+ T cells from PBMCs. The chain joins TRBV30 to TRBJ1-3; 7 nucleotides line up with TRBD1. The receptor comes from a young man in good health. Some clones in this sample may be carry-over from other donors' samples. The CDR3 spells CAWSPTGAQGTSGNTIYF. The CDR3 DNA is TGTGCCTGGAGTCCAACAGGGGCCCAAGGGACGTCTGGAAACACCATATATTTT.